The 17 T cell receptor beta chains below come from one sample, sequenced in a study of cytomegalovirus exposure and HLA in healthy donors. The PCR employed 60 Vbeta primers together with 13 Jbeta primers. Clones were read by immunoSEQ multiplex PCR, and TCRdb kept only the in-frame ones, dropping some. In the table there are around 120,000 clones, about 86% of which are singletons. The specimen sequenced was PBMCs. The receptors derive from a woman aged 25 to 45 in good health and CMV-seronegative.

The DNA of the CDR3 is TGCGCCAGCAGCATTAACAGTTACACTGAAGCTTTCTTT. Residues: CASSINSYTEAFF. This chain links TRBV5-1 with TRBJ1-1; unclear D gene. From germline, CDR1 is SGHRS and CDR2 YFSETQ. Trimming shortened V by 4 bases and J by 3 bases, and 10 bases separated the two germline ends. The CDR3 has 13 amino acids.

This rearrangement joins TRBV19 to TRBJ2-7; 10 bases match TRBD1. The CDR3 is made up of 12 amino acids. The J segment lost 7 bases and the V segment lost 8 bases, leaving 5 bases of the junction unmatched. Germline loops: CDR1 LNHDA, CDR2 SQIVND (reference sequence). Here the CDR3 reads CASRQGQGEQYF. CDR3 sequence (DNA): TGTGCCAGTCGGCAGGGACAGGGGGAGCAGTACTTC.

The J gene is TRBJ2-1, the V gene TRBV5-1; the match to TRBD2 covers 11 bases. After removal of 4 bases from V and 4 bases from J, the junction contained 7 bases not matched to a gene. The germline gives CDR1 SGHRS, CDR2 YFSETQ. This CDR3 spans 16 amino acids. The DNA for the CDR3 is TGCGCCAGCAGCGAGGGTAGCGGGAGGGATTACAATGAGCAGTTCTTC. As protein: CASSEGSGRDYNEQFF.

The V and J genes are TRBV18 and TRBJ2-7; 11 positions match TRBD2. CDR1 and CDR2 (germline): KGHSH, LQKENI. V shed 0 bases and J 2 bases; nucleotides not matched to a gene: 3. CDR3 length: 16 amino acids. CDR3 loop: CASSPPGLAGTYEQYF. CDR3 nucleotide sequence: TGTGCCAGCTCACCACCCGGACTAGCGGGTACCTACGAGCAGTACTTC.

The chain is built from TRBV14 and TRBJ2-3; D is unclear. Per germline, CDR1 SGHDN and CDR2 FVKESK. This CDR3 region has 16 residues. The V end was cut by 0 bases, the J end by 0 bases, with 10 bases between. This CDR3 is CASSQEWPSSTDTQYF. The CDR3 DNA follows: TGTGCCAGCAGCCAAGAGTGGCCTTCTAGCACAGATACGCAGTATTTT.

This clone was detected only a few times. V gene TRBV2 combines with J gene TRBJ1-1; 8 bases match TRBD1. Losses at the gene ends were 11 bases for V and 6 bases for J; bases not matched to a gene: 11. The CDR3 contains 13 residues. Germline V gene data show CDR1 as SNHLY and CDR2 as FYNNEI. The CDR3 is CADQDRENPEAFF. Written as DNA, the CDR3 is TGTGCCGATCAGGACAGGGAAAATCCTGAAGCTTTCTTT.

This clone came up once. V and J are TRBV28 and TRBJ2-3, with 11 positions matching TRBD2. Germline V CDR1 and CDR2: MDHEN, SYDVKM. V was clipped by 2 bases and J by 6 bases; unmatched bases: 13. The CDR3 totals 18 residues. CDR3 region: CASSLSRTSGRVTDTQYF. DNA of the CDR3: TGTGCCAGCAGTTTAAGTCGCACTAGCGGGAGAGTTACGGATACGCAGTATTTT.

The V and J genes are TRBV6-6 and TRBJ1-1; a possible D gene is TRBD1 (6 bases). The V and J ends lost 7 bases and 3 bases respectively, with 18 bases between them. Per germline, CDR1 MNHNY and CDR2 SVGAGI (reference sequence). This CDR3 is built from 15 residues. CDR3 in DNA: TGTGCCAGCACCCAGGGGCGGCTCATATACACTGAAGCTTTCTTT. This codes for CASTQGRLIYTEAFF.

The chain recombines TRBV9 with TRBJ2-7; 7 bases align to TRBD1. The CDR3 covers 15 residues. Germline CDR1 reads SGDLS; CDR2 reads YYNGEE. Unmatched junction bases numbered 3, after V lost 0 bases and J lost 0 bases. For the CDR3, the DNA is TGTGCCAGCAGCGTAGGAGGGACAGCCTCCTACGAGCAGTACTTC. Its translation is CASSVGGTASYEQYF.

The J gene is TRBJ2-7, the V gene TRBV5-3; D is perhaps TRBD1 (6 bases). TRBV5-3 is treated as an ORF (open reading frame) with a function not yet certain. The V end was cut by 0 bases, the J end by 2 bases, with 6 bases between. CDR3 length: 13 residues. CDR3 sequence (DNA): TGTGCCAGAAGCTTGGACAGGGCCTACGAGCAGTACTTC. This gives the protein CARSLDRAYEQYF.

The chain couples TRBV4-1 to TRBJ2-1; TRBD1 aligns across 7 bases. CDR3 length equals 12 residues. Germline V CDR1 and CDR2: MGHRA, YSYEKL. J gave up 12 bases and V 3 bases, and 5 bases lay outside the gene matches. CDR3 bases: TGCGCCAGCAGCCAGACGGACAGGTGGCAGTTCTTC. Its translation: CASSQTDRWQFF.

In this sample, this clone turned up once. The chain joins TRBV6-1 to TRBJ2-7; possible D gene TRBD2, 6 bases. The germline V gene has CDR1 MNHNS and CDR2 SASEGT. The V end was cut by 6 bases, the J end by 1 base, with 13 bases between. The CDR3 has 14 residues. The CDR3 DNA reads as TGTGCCAGCAGATGGGGGACTGTTTCCTACGAGCAGTACTTC. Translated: CASRWGTVSYEQYF.

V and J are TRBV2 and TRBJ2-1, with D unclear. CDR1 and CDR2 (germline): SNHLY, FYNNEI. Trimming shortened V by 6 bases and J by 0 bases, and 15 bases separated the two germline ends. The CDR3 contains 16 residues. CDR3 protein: CASSRTPESSYNEQFF. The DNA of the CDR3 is TGTGCCAGCAGCCGCACACCTGAAAGCTCCTACAATGAGCAGTTCTTC.

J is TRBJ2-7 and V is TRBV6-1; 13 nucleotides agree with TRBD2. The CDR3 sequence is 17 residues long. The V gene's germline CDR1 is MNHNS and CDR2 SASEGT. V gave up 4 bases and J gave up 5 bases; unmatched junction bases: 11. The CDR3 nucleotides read TGTGCCAGCAGTGCCCCGGGACTAGCGGGGTTGTACCACGAGCAGTACTTC. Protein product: CASSAPGLAGLYHEQYF.

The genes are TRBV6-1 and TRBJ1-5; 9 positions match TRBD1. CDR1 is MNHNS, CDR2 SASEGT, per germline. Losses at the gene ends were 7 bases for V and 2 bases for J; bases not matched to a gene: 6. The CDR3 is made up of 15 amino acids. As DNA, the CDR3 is TGTGCCAGCACTCGACAGGGGGGTGGCAATCAGCCCCAGCATTTT. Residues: CASTRQGGGNQPQHF.

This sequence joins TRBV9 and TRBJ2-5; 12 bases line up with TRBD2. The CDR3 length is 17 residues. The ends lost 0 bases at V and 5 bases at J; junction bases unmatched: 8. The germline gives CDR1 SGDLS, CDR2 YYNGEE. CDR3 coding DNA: TGTGCCAGCAGCGTAGGACTAGCGGGAGAGGGGGGGGAGACCCAGTACTTC. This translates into CASSVGLAGEGGETQYF.

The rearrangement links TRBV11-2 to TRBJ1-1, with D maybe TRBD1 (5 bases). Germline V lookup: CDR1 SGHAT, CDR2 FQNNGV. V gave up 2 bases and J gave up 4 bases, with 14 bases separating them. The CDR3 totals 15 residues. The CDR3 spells CASSLKSRGSTEAFF. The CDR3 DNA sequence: TGTGCCAGCAGCTTAAAGTCACGGGGGAGCACTGAAGCTTTCTTT.